This TCR beta chain appears in the sequencing data of a study of a mutant IDH1 vaccine in newly diagnosed glioma. Turning to the study itself: V12 corresponded to week 35 and V13 to week 47.

Time point noted: week 47, end of study. Each dose of the vaccine consisted of 300 ug of mutant IDH1 20-mer peptide, with topical imiquimod. Germline CDR1 and CDR2: MGHRA and YSYEKL. V shed 4 bases and J shed 1 base, with 11 bases lying between them. This CDR3 is built from 14 residues. Details on this clone: The antigen is not known.

The data were produced by immunoSEQ multiplex PCR, yet TCRdb's version contains in-frame clones alone and is incomplete. This sample has over 45,000 clones, with over 70% found just once. Study-level results: Pseudoprogression apparently tracked independently of changes in top peripheral T cell clonotypes.

The chain carries TRBV4-1 and TRBJ2-7; possible D gene TRBD1, 6 bases. The sequenced sample was PBMCs, obtained from a glioma patient whose treatment included an IDH1 peptide vaccine. This clonotype was sampled from a man aged 50 to 59 with glioma. CDR3 DNA sequence: TGCGCCAGCAGCCCTCAGACAGGTTCCTACGAGCAGTACTTC. It encodes CASSPQTGSYEQYF.